Listed below are T cell receptor beta chains from one sample, sequenced in a study of blood T cell repertoires in COVID-19. Repertoires were generated with immunoSEQ multiplex PCR, while TCRdb's copy carries only in-frame clones and drops some. Counted here are under 85,000 clones, roughly nine tenths occurring once; the ten biggest clones make up approximately 4.9%. Input material: peripheral blood. The receptors were sampled from an elderly woman with active or convalescent COVID-19. Both conserved end residues are part of each CDR3. Fields, in order: clone size, D gene, V gene, J gene, CDR3 protein, CDR3 DNA. A D gene is named only where the DNA matches it firmly. Part of the rows lack a size; the others show once, few, many or a class for expanded clones.

clone size: -; D gene: -; V gene: TRBV7-9; J gene: TRBJ2-3; CDR3 protein: CASSLTGRTDTQYF; CDR3 DNA: TGTGCCAGCAGCTTGACAGGCCGCACAGATACGCAGTATTTT
clone size: -; D gene: -; V gene: TRBV6-5; J gene: TRBJ2-1; CDR3 protein: CASGKSSYNEQFF; CDR3 DNA: TGTGCCAGCGGTAAGAGCTCCTACAATGAGCAGTTCTTC
clone size: -; D gene: TRBD1; V gene: TRBV5-4; J gene: TRBJ1-4; CDR3 protein: CASSLGQGSATNEKLFF; CDR3 DNA: TGTGCCAGCAGCTTAGGACAGGGTTCGGCAACTAATGAAAAACTGTTTTTT
clone size: once; D gene: -; V gene: TRBV5-1; J gene: TRBJ2-1; CDR3 protein: CASSLGQYNEQFF; CDR3 DNA: TGCGCCAGCAGCTTGGGTCAGTACAATGAGCAGTTCTTC
clone size: once; D gene: -; V gene: TRBV3-1/TRBV3-2; J gene: TRBJ2-7; CDR3 protein: CASSPPGSYEQYF; CDR3 DNA: TGTGCCAGCAGCCCACCGGGGTCCTACGAGCAGTACTTC
clone size: once; D gene: TRBD1; V gene: TRBV6-2/TRBV6-3; J gene: TRBJ2-1; CDR3 protein: CASSYSRGHNEQFF; CDR3 DNA: TGTGCCAGCAGTTACTCCAGGGGGCACAATGAGCAGTTCTTC
clone size: -; D gene: TRBD2; V gene: TRBV11-3; J gene: TRBJ2-3; CDR3 protein: CASSAGHRGLAGGDTQYF; CDR3 DNA: TGTGCCAGCAGCGCTGGACACCGGGGACTAGCGGGGGGTGATACGCAGTATTTT
clone size: -; D gene: TRBD2; V gene: TRBV6-5; J gene: TRBJ2-5; CDR3 protein: CASRLAGHQETQYF; CDR3 DNA: TGTGCCAGCAGACTAGCGGGGCATCAAGAGACCCAGTACTTC
clone size: -; D gene: TRBD1; V gene: TRBV28; J gene: TRBJ1-3; CDR3 protein: CASSSTGVGNTIYF; CDR3 DNA: TGTGCCAGCAGTTCGACAGGGGTCGGAAACACCATATATTTT
clone size: -; D gene: TRBD2; V gene: TRBV6-1; J gene: TRBJ2-1; CDR3 protein: CASSEAKSLAGPYNEQFF; CDR3 DNA: TGTGCCAGCAGTGAAGCGAAGAGTCTAGCGGGCCCCTACAATGAGCAGTTCTTC
clone size: -; D gene: -; V gene: TRBV9; J gene: TRBJ1-1; CDR3 protein: CASSVGPGITEAFF; CDR3 DNA: TGTGCCAGCAGCGTCGGACCGGGAATCACTGAAGCTTTCTTT
clone size: -; D gene: TRBD2; V gene: TRBV5-1; J gene: TRBJ2-3; CDR3 protein: CASSTSSGGLPETDTQYF; CDR3 DNA: TGCGCCAGCAGCACCTCTAGCGGGGGCCTCCCCGAGACAGATACGCAGTATTTT
clone size: -; D gene: TRBD1; V gene: TRBV7-3; J gene: TRBJ2-3; CDR3 protein: CASSLSRDRGADTQYF; CDR3 DNA: TGTGCCAGCAGCTTATCCCGGGACAGGGGAGCAGATACGCAGTATTTT
clone size: -; D gene: -; V gene: TRBV4-3; J gene: TRBJ1-1; CDR3 protein: CASSQESRVTEAFF; CDR3 DNA: TGCGCCAGCAGCCAAGAGAGCAGGGTGACTGAAGCTTTCTTT
clone size: -; D gene: -; V gene: TRBV25-1; J gene: TRBJ1-2; CDR3 protein: CASSNPGYGYTF; CDR3 DNA: TGTGCCAGCAGTAATCCAGGCTATGGCTACACCTTC
clone size: -; D gene: TRBD2; V gene: TRBV5-1; J gene: TRBJ2-3; CDR3 protein: CASIRGTSGGLDTQYF; CDR3 DNA: TGCGCCAGCATCCGGGGGACTAGCGGGGGATTAGATACGCAGTATTTT
clone size: -; D gene: -; V gene: TRBV18; J gene: TRBJ1-1; CDR3 protein: CASSPLGRGEAFF; CDR3 DNA: TGTGCCAGCTCACCACTGGGGAGGGGTGAAGCTTTCTTT
clone size: once; D gene: TRBD1; V gene: TRBV6-1; J gene: TRBJ2-3; CDR3 protein: CASSERGTGKADTQYF; CDR3 DNA: TGTGCCAGCAGTGAAAGGGGGACAGGGAAAGCAGATACGCAGTATTTT
clone size: -; D gene: TRBD1; V gene: TRBV6-5; J gene: TRBJ2-7; CDR3 protein: CASSSGQASEQYF; CDR3 DNA: TGTGCCAGCAGTTCGGGACAGGCCTCCGAGCAGTACTTC
clone size: -; D gene: TRBD2; V gene: TRBV6-6; J gene: TRBJ2-1; CDR3 protein: CASSQQGSGGAGGLTYNEQFF; CDR3 DNA: TGTGCCAGCAGTCAACAGGGGAGTGGGGGAGCGGGAGGCCTCACCTACAATGAGCAGTTCTTC